The 23 T cell receptor beta chains below were found in one sample sequenced in a study of shared clonotypes between healthy human individuals (dated by TCRdb to between 2020 and 2021). Receptor libraries were prepared by the immunoSEQ multiplex PCR assay. TCRdb provides this immuneACCESS table in a form limited to in-frame rearrangements. Some clones are lacking; in checked studies, under half of them reflect an unresolved V gene, and why the rest are absent is not known. In this sample the table shows about 110,000 clones, 68% of which occur a single time. The ten largest clones capture approximately 23% of the sample. The sequenced sample was memory CD8+ T cells sorted from blood. The cell subset or site label on this specimen signifies: CD45RO+ cells pooled with CCR7-negative TemRA cells. These TCRs come from a woman in her 30s in good health.

Written as DNA, the CDR3 is TGCGCCAGCAGCCCGACAGTTTACTCTGGGGCCAACGTCCTGACTTTC. Encoded protein: CASSPTVYSGANVLTF. V usage is TRBV10-2 and J usage is TRBJ2-6; TRBD1 is a possible D gene (5 bases). The V gene's germline CDR1 is WSHSY and CDR2 SAAADI. Trimming shortened V by 6 bases and J by 0 bases, and 12 bases separated the two germline ends. The CDR3 is 16 amino acids.

The chain employs TRBV7-8 and TRBJ1-1; no definite D call. The CDR3 totals 17 residues. In germline, CDR1 is SGHVS, CDR2 FQNEAQ. Deletions cut 0 bases from V and 0 bases from J, with 14 bases between. DNA for the CDR3: TGTGCCAGCAGCTTAGCGCCTGGGAGGGCCATGAACACTGAAGCTTTCTTT. It yields the protein CASSLAPGRAMNTEAFF.

This rearrangement joins TRBV14 to TRBJ2-7; TRBD1 is a possible D gene (5 bases). The CDR3 is 15 amino acids. Trimming stripped 0 bases from V and 1 base from J, with 10 bases between. Germline loops: CDR1 SGHDN, CDR2 FVKESK. The CDR3 DNA reads TGTGCCAGCAGCCAAGATGCCAGGGCGTCCTACGAGCAGTACTTC. It encodes CASSQDARASYEQYF.

This clone turned up a few times. This chain connects TRBV27 to TRBJ1-5; 8 nucleotides agree with TRBD1. CDR1 is MNHEY, CDR2 SMNVEV, per germline (reference sequence). This CDR3 has 13 residues. V lost 5 bases to trimming and J lost 7 bases; unmatched junction nucleotides: 4. The CDR3 sequence: CASSRTGWQPQHF. DNA of the CDR3: TGTGCCAGCAGTCGGACAGGGTGGCAGCCCCAGCATTTT.

The chain uses TRBV12-2 and TRBJ2-7; the D call TRBD2 from the table was never checked on the DNA. TRBV12-2 is given as a pseudogene. The CDR3 consists of 16 residues. Written as DNA, the CDR3 is TGTGCAAGTCGCATTCCCCCGGGACTAGCGGGTTACGAGCAGTACTTC. It translates to CASRIPPGLAGYEQYF.

This clone was recorded many times. The chain is built from TRBV13 and TRBJ2-6; D unclear. V was shortened by 6 bases and J by 1 base, with 10 bases between the two germline ends. The CDR3 extends over 15 amino acids. From germline, CDR1 is PRHDT and CDR2 FYEKMQ (reference sequence). This CDR3 is CASRHRGSGANVLTF. The CDR3, as DNA: TGTGCCAGCAGGCATCGAGGTTCTGGGGCCAACGTCCTGACTTTC.

This clone was recorded a few times. The chain is built from TRBV15 and TRBJ2-7; TRBD2 might be the D (6 bases). With 4 bases removed from V and 4 bases from J, the gap between germline ends came to 11 bases. Germline loops: CDR1 LNHNV, CDR2 YYDKDF (reference sequence). This CDR3 is 13 amino acids long. The CDR3 protein is CATSTGTSYEQYF. In DNA, the CDR3 is TGTGCCACCAGCACCGGGACTTCGTACGAGCAGTACTTC.

The chain couples TRBV29-1 to TRBJ2-7; TRBD2 aligns across 7 bases. Trimming took 5 bases from V and 4 from J; bases not matched to a gene: 5. Germline loops: CDR1 SQVTM, CDR2 ANQGSEA. The CDR3 spans 12 residues. CDR3 DNA sequence: TGCAGCGTTCGAGCGGGGCCGTACGAGCAGTACTTC. This gives the protein CSVRAGPYEQYF.

This chain uses TRBV28 with TRBJ1-4; 8 bases line up with TRBD1. The CDR3 consists of 14 residues. Germline assignment: CDR1 MDHEN and CDR2 SYDVKM. V lost 2 bases, J lost 8 bases, and 4 bases stayed unmatched. This chain's CDR3 is CASSLTGGEEKLFF. The CDR3 nucleotides are TGTGCCAGCAGTTTAACAGGGGGAGAAGAAAAACTGTTTTTT.

The genes are TRBV28 and TRBJ2-7; no firm D call. Trimming stripped 1 base from V and 2 bases from J, with 15 bases between. There are 16 residues in the CDR3. CDR1 MDHEN and CDR2 SYDVKM come from the germline V gene. CDR3 sequence: CASSLYPSRAAYEQYF. In DNA, the CDR3 is TGTGCCAGCAGTTTATATCCCTCCCGTGCCGCCTACGAGCAGTACTTC.

A few counts support this clone. CDR3 in DNA: TGTGCCAGCTCCAGAGAGGGATCCACAGATACGCAGTATTTT. This codes for CASSREGSTDTQYF. The chain carries TRBV6-4 and TRBJ2-3; possible D gene TRBD2, 5 bases. Trimming removed 8 bases from V and 2 bases from J, with 14 bases in between. Germline CDR1 MRHNA, CDR2 SNTAGT. The CDR3 length is 14 residues.

This chain joins TRBV4-1 and TRBJ1-1; weak D call: TRBD1 (5 bases). The CDR3 consists of 15 residues. Per the germline V gene, CDR1 is MGHRA and CDR2 is YSYEKL. Trimming left V 4 bases short and J 6 bases short, with 18 bases between. The CDR3 here is CASSLKTDSNAEAFF. In DNA form, the CDR3 reads TGCGCCAGCAGCCTGAAGACTGACAGCAACGCTGAAGCTTTCTTT.

Only one count was recorded for this clone. This chain connects TRBV15 to TRBJ2-2; D tentatively fits TRBD1 or TRBD2 (6 bases each). The CDR3 is 15 residues long. V was pared by 8 bases and J by 0 bases, with 13 bases between. Looked up from germline, CDR1 is LNHNV and CDR2 is YYDKDF (reference sequence). The CDR3 is CATRTGDTNTGELFF. The CDR3 DNA sequence: TGTGCCACCCGGACGGGGGACACGAACACCGGGGAGCTGTTTTTT.

This clone was counted only a few times. V usage is TRBV28 and J usage is TRBJ1-1, with D possibly matching TRBD1 (6 bases). Trimming left V 4 bases short and J 0 bases short, with 12 bases between. The V gene's germline CDR1 is MDHEN and CDR2 SYDVKM. The CDR3 extends over 15 amino acids. CDR3 sequence: CASSSTGTMNTEAFF. For the CDR3, the DNA is TGTGCCAGCAGTTCCACAGGGACGATGAACACTGAAGCTTTCTTT.

The J gene is TRBJ2-1, the V gene TRBV5-1; 12 bases map to TRBD2. Germline V gene lookup returns CDR1 SGHRS and CDR2 YFSETQ. The CDR3 contains 16 residues. V lost 4 bases, J lost 1 base, and 3 bases stayed unmatched. The CDR3 DNA reads TGCGCCAGCAGCGAAGGGACTAGCGGGTCCTACAATGAGCAGTTCTTC. It specifies CASSEGTSGSYNEQFF.

Only a few counts were recorded for this clone. The rearrangement uses TRBV19 and TRBJ2-4, with 7 positions matching TRBD1. This CDR3 contains 12 residues. The junction had 2 bases not matched to a gene; V was cut back by 4 bases and J by 8 bases. Germline-derived CDR1 and CDR2 are LNHDA and SQIVND (reference sequence). The CDR3 reads CASSTGGDIQYF. The DNA of the CDR3 is TGTGCCAGTAGTACAGGGGGTGACATTCAGTACTTC. The full variable domain, rest sourced from reference TRBV19 and TRBJ2-4, is DGGITQSPKYLFRKEGQNVTLSCEQNLNHDAMYWYRQDPGQGLRLIYYSQIVNDFQKGDIAEGYSVSREKKESFPLTVTSAQKNPTAFYLCASSTGGDIQYFGAGTRLSVL.

J is TRBJ2-3 and V is TRBV9, with 14 nucleotides matching TRBD2. The CDR3 is 15 amino acids. CDR1 and CDR2 (germline): SGDLS, YYNGEE. V lost 3 bases and J lost 5; bases outside the gene matches: 2. CDR3 DNA sequence: TGTGCCAGCAGCGAGGGGACTAGCGGGAGAGATACGCAGTATTTT. Translating gives CASSEGTSGRDTQYF.

The chain's CDR3 is CASSLGQLARPQHF. The CDR3 nucleotides read TGTGCCAGCAGCTTGGGACAGCTCGCGCGGCCCCAGCATTTT. This chain joins TRBV5-6 and TRBJ1-5; TRBD1 might be the D (5 bases). Trimming removed 0 bases from V and 9 bases from J, with 13 bases in between. Germline lookup yields CDR1 SGHDT and CDR2 YYEEEE. CDR3 size: 14 residues. Supplemented by reference TRBV5-6 and TRBJ1-5, the full variable domain reads DAGVTQSPTHLIKTRGQQVTLRCSPKSGHDTVSWYQQALGQGPQFIFQYYEEEERQRGNFPDRFSGHQFPNYSSELNVNALLLGDSALYLCASSLGQLARPQHFGDGTRLSIL.

The chain carries TRBV10-1 and TRBJ2-7; tentatively, D is TRBD1 (5 bases). Deletions cut 0 bases from V and 5 bases from J, with 11 bases between. Germline assignment: CDR1 WNHNN and CDR2 SYGVQD (reference sequence). The CDR3 has 14 amino acids. The chain's CDR3 is CASSESGASHEQYF. In DNA, the CDR3 is TGCGCCAGCAGTGAGTCAGGGGCTAGTCACGAGCAGTACTTC.

This clone has more than one count but fewer than ten. The CDR3 region is CASSQSLGGRETQYF. DNA for the CDR3: TGTGCCAGCAGCCAATCGCTAGGGGGCAGGGAGACCCAGTACTTC. The chain recombines TRBV4-2 with TRBJ2-5; 7 bases fit TRBD1. The ends lost 2 bases at V and 5 bases at J; junction bases unmatched: 8. The CDR3 loop spans 15 amino acids. Germline CDR1 reads LGHNA; CDR2 reads YNFKEQ.

This clone has a single count. The chain uses TRBV7-8 and TRBJ1-1, with a tentative D call TRBD1 (5 bases). Trimming took 5 bases from V and 2 from J, leaving 6 bases between them. Germline V lookup: CDR1 SGHVS, CDR2 FQNEAQ. The CDR3 spans 12 residues. In DNA, the CDR3 is TGTGCCAGCAGCCGGGGCAACACTGAAGCTTTCTTT. This gives the protein CASSRGNTEAFF.

This clone is a singleton in its sample. J is TRBJ2-2 and V is TRBV5-1; TRBD1 matches 12 bases. There are 16 residues in the CDR3. The ends lost 2 bases at V and 5 bases at J; junction bases unmatched: 4. In germline, CDR1 is SGHRS, CDR2 YFSETQ. The CDR3 protein is CASSFGTGGRTGELFF. The CDR3 nucleotides are TGCGCCAGCAGCTTCGGGACAGGGGGCCGGACCGGGGAGCTGTTTTTT.

V and J are TRBV27 and TRBJ2-4, with 11 bases lining up with TRBD1. In germline, CDR1 is MNHEY, CDR2 SMNVEV (reference sequence). V dropped 6 bases and J dropped 9; count of bases not matched to a gene: 4. The CDR3 is made up of 13 amino acids. CDR3 bases: TGTGCCAGCAGCTCCGGGACAGGGGGCATTCAGTACTTC. Its protein is CASSSGTGGIQYF.